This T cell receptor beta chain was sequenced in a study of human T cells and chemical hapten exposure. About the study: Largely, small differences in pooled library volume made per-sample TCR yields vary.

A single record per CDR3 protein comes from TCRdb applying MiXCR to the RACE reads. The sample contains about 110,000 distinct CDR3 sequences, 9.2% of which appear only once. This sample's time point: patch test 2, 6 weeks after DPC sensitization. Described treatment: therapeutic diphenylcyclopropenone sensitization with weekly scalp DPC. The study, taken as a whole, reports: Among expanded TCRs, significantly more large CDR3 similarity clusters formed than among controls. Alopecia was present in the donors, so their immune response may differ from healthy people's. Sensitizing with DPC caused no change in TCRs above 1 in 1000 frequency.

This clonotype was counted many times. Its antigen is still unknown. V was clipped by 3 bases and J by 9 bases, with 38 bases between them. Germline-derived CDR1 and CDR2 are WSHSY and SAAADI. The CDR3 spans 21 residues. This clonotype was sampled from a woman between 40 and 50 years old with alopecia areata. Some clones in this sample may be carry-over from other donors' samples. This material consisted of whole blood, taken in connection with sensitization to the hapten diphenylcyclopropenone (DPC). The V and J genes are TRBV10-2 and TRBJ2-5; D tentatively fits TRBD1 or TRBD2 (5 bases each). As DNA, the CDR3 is TGCGCCAGCAGTGAAAGGTTCGGGAATCAAGACCCAAGCCGAGGGCTAGGGGCCCAGTACTTC. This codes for CASSERFGNQDPSRGLGAQYF.